This passage covers 16 T cell receptor beta chains from one sample sequenced in a study of CD8 T cells in Susac syndrome. Random hexamers served to reverse transcribe about 0.5 to 1 ug RNA. TCRdb re-called the immunoSEQ multiplex PCR reads with MiXCR, one entry per CDR3 protein. The sample includes about 200,000 distinct CDR3 sequences, roughly 90% of them seen just once. The source material was CD8+ T cells from PBMCs. These receptors all come from a human donor with multiple sclerosis.

This chain uses TRBV27 with TRBJ2-1, with 10 bases matching TRBD2. The V gene's germline CDR1 is MNHEY and CDR2 SMNVEV (reference sequence). The CDR3 loop spans 15 amino acids. Losses at the gene ends were 7 bases for V and 2 bases for J; bases not matched to a gene: 5. The CDR3 DNA is TGTGCCAGCAACCCTAGCGGGAGCCCCTACAATGAGCAGTTCTTC. Encoded protein: CASNPSGSPYNEQFF.

V gene TRBV13 combines with J gene TRBJ1-2; D is unresolved. Germline CDR1 is PRHDT and CDR2 is FYEKMQ (reference sequence). CDR3 length: 12 amino acids. Trimming stripped 2 bases from V and 6 bases from J, with 7 bases between. This CDR3 is CASSLSPHGYTF. CDR3 bases: TGTGCCAGCAGCTTATCCCCCCATGGCTACACCTTC. The full variable domain, its missing parts supplied by reference TRBV13 and TRBJ1-2, is AAGVIQSPRHLIKEKRETATLKCYPIPRHDTVYWYQQGPGQDPQFLISFYEKMQSDKGSIPDRFSAQQFSDYHSELNMSSLELGDSALYFCASSLSPHGYTFGSGTRLTVV.

The V and J genes are TRBV9 and TRBJ2-7; D uncertain. The V end was cut by 3 bases, the J end by 1 base, with 8 bases between. There are 13 residues in the CDR3. Germline CDR1 and CDR2: SGDLS and YYNGEE. CDR3 nucleotides: TGTGCCAGCAGCGAGGCGCCTTCCTACGAGCAGTACTTC. Translation: CASSEAPSYEQYF. Based on the CDR3 plus reference TRBV9 and TRBJ2-7, the full variable domain is DSGVTQTPKHLITATGQRVTLRCSPRSGDLSVYWYQQSLDQGLQFLIQYYNGEERAKGNILERFSAQQFPDLHSELNLSSLELGDSALYFCASSEAPSYEQYFGPGTRLTVT.

The chain combines TRBV9 with TRBJ1-2, with D hard to call. Germline values: CDR1 SGDLS, CDR2 YYNGEE. CDR3 size: 12 residues. Trimming stripped 8 bases from V and 4 bases from J, with 12 bases between. The CDR3 protein is CASEGLGYGYTF. CDR3 sequence (DNA): TGTGCCAGTGAAGGGCTCGGCTATGGCTACACCTTC.

This clonotype has only one observation. The chain recombines TRBV13 with TRBJ1-1; no clear D. The CDR3 covers 14 residues. CDR1 and CDR2 from the germline V gene are PRHDT and FYEKMQ (reference sequence). V dropped 1 base and J dropped 1 base, with 7 bases sitting between them. In nucleotides, the CDR3 is TGTGCCAGCAGCTTAGCTGCGAAGAACACTGAAGCTTTCTTT. Translated, it gives CASSLAAKNTEAFF.

The chain links TRBV9 to TRBJ2-2, with D hard to call. Germline V CDR1 and CDR2: SGDLS, YYNGEE. CDR3 size: 14 residues. V lost 3 bases, J lost 7 bases, and 13 bases lay in between. The CDR3 nucleotides are TGTGCCAGCAGCGCCCCCAGTAGGGACGGGGAGCTGTTTTTT. It specifies CASSAPSRDGELFF.

V usage is TRBV4-3 and J usage is TRBJ2-3, with TRBD2 matching 7 bases. The CDR3 totals 17 residues. From germline, CDR1 is LGHNA and CDR2 YSLEER. V dropped 0 bases and J dropped 2; count of bases not matched to a gene: 8. DNA for the CDR3: TGCGCCAGCAGCCAAGACGTGGCGGGAGATGTCACAGATACGCAGTATTTT. This translates into CASSQDVAGDVTDTQYF.

In this sample, this clonotype turned up a few times. The chain recombines TRBV7-9 with TRBJ2-7; D unresolved. V dropped 2 bases and J dropped 5 bases, with 7 bases sitting between them. This CDR3 has 12 residues. Per the germline V gene, CDR1 is SEHNR and CDR2 is FQNEAQ (reference sequence). CDR3 DNA sequence: TGTGCCAGCAGCTTACTTGGTGACGAGCAGTACTTC. This translates into CASSLLGDEQYF.

The chain joins TRBV20-1 to TRBJ1-2, with 9 bases aligning to TRBD1. CDR3 length: 17 amino acids. The trim removed 1 base at V and 4 bases at J, leaving 13 bases unmatched. Germline values: CDR1 DFQATT, CDR2 SNEGSKA (reference sequence). The CDR3 here is CSARGGTGRTQGYGYTF. CDR3 DNA: TGCAGTGCTAGAGGTGGGACAGGGCGGACACAGGGCTATGGCTACACCTTC.

In this sample, this clonotype turned up once. This rearrangement joins TRBV4-1 to TRBJ2-7; a possible D gene is TRBD1 (5 bases). Germline CDR1 reads MGHRA; CDR2 reads YSYEKL. The CDR3 runs 15 residues. The ends were cut back, 1 base at V and 7 bases at J, with 17 bases in the middle. CDR3 protein: CASSQGGGPLREQYF. The CDR3 DNA is TGCGCCAGCAGCCAAGGGGGCGGCCCCCTAAGGGAGCAGTACTTC.

DNA of the CDR3: TGTGCCAGCACTCCAAGGCGGGTGCAGAACAATCAGCCCCAGCATTTT. Translating it yields CASTPRRVQNNQPQHF. The rearrangement links TRBV21-1 to TRBJ1-5. TRBV21-1 counts as a pseudogene. The CDR3 has 16 amino acids.

This chain links TRBV3-1 with TRBJ2-1; 11 bases map to TRBD2. Germline V lookup: CDR1 LGHDT, CDR2 YNNKEL (reference sequence). The ends lost 3 bases at V and 5 bases at J; junction bases unmatched: 12. The CDR3 contains 18 residues. The CDR3 sequence: CASSQAGLAGGPHNEQFF. DNA for the CDR3: TGTGCCAGCAGCCAGGCAGGGTTAGCGGGAGGGCCCCACAATGAGCAGTTCTTC.

The chain is built from TRBV12-3 or TRBV12-4 and TRBJ1-5; no definite D call. Between the trimmed V and J ends, which lost 5 bases and 3 bases, there was a span of 17 bases. This CDR3 contains 16 residues. CDR3 amino acids: CASSGEPQTSNQPQHF. The CDR3 DNA is TGTGCCAGCAGTGGCGAACCCCAGACTTCCAATCAGCCCCAGCATTTT.

This rearrangement joins TRBV29-1 to TRBJ1-1; 10 nucleotides align to TRBD1. The CDR3 totals 19 residues. Germline V gene sequence: CDR1 SQVTM, CDR2 ANQGSEA. Losses at the gene ends were 8 bases for V and 1 base for J; bases not matched to a gene: 22. The CDR3 DNA reads as TGCAGCACATCTCCCGGGACAGGGGACCCACCCGAAAGGAACACTGAAGCTTTCTTT. Its translation: CSTSPGTGDPPERNTEAFF.

This clonotype showed up just once. The rearrangement links TRBV4-2 to TRBJ1-1; weak D call: TRBD1 (6 bases). Germline V lookup: CDR1 LGHNA, CDR2 YNFKEQ. Trimming pared 4 bases from V and 1 base from J, leaving 13 bases between. The length of the CDR3 is 15 residues. The CDR3 DNA reads as TGTGCCAGCAGCCTCAACACAGGGTGGAACACTGAAGCTTTCTTT. Protein sequence: CASSLNTGWNTEAFF.

V usage is TRBV19 and J usage is TRBJ1-2, with unresolved D. The CDR3 loop spans 12 amino acids. V was trimmed by 5 bases and J by 0 bases, leaving 4 bases between them. CDR1 and CDR2 (germline): LNHDA, SQIVND (reference sequence). The CDR3 region is CASSAANYGYTF. The CDR3 DNA reads TGTGCCAGTAGTGCGGCTAACTATGGCTACACCTTC.